The clone carrying this T cell receptor beta chain came up once. Clinical history as reported by participants underpinned cohort assignment. V was pared by 0 bases and J by 11 bases, with 16 bases between. The germline gives CDR1 GTSNPN, CDR2 SVGIG (reference sequence). The CDR3 has 13 amino acids. Repertoires were generated with immunoSEQ multiplex PCR, while TCRdb's copy carries only in-frame clones and drops some. The repertoire holds approximately 300,000 clones, with over 75% as singletons. The sample originates from a study of blood T cell repertoires in COVID-19. Study as a whole: Both acute and convalescent COVID-19 samples were obtained from the United States, Italy and Spain. Sample material is recorded as cDNA or gDNA derived from T cells, B-cell-depleted T cells, or PBMCs.

The chain employs TRBV30 and TRBJ1-1; maybe TRBD1 (5 bases). Sequences were obtained from PBMCs or T cells enriched from blood (not recorded which). The receptor's source is a woman younger than 30 who had recovered from COVID-19. CDR3 region: CAWSVGVRTEAFF. The CDR3 DNA is TGTGCCTGGAGTGTAGGGGTTCGTACGGAGGCTTTCTTT.